The rows below give T cell receptor beta chains drawn from one sample of a study of shared clonotypes between healthy human individuals. The repertoire was sequenced with immunoSEQ multiplex PCR; TCRdb's copy has only in-frame clones and lacks some. The profile shows millions of clones, roughly 94% of them singletons. Sequenced sample: naive CD4+ T cells sorted from blood. The receptor source for this set is a man between 18 and 29 years old in good health. CDR3s include the opening cysteine and the closing phenylalanine or tryptophan. The D gene is left open where the match is weak. Not all rows give a size; the values are once, few, many and, for expanded clones, a class.

size	J	D	V	DNA	CDR3
NA	TRBJ1-1	NA	TRBV5-1	TGCGCCAGCAGCTCGCTGAGCTTT	CASSSLSF
NA	TRBJ1-1	NA	TRBV6-1	TGTGCCAGCAGAAGGTTTGGTGAAGCTTTCTTT	CASRRFGEAFF
NA	TRBJ2-1	NA	TRBV25-1	TGTGCCAGCTCTAACCGGGGAAACAATGAGCAGTTCTTC	CASSNRGNNEQFF
NA	TRBJ1-5	NA	TRBV6-1	TGTGCCAGCAGTGAAATCGGGGACCTGCCCCAGCATTTT	CASSEIGDLPQHF
NA	TRBJ1-2	TRBD1	TRBV5-6	TGTGCCAGCAGCTTGGGGACAGGGGGCCGCGGCTACACCTTC	CASSLGTGGRGYTF
NA	TRBJ1-2	NA	TRBV5-6	TGTGCCAGCAGCTTGGAAGGGTCCTATGGCTACACCTTC	CASSLEGSYGYTF
NA	TRBJ2-7	NA	TRBV5-6	TGTGCCAGCAGCTACGGCAATCGGGTCTCCTACGAGCAGTACTTC	CASSYGNRVSYEQYF
NA	TRBJ2-3	TRBD2	TRBV6-1	TGTGCCAGCAGCCCTAGCGGGGGGGCGGATACGCAGTATTTT	CASSPSGGADTQYF
NA	TRBJ2-1	TRBD1	TRBV30	TGTGCCTGGAGTGTCACAGGGGGCCATGAGCAGTTCTTC	CAWSVTGGHEQFF
once	TRBJ1-2	NA	TRBV19	TGTGCCAGTAGTATTCGCCAGGTCTATGGCTACACCTTC	CASSIRQVYGYTF
NA	TRBJ1-2	NA	TRBV30	TGTGCCTGGAACGTAGCAGGGAACTATGGCTACACCTTC	CAWNVAGNYGYTF
NA	TRBJ1-3	TRBD1	TRBV10-3	TGTGCCATCAGTACCTCCGGGACAGGGGTTGGAAACACCATATATTTT	CAISTSGTGVGNTIYF
NA	TRBJ1-2	NA	TRBV2	TGTGCCAGCAGTGACCCGGGGGGAAAGTATGGCTACACCTTC	CASSDPGGKYGYTF
many	TRBJ2-7	NA	TRBV10-3	TGTGCCATCAGTGGAGGGGACTACGAGCAGTACTTC	CAISGGDYEQYF
NA	TRBJ2-3	NA	TRBV4-2	TGTGCCAGCAGCCCGGCCAAGGGGGCAGATACGCAGTATTTT	CASSPAKGADTQYF
NA	TRBJ2-5	NA	TRBV5-6	TGTGCCAGCAGCTTCAACTATCGGAGCCGAGCGGCCCAGTACTTC	CASSFNYRSRAAQYF
NA	TRBJ2-1	NA	TRBV7-9	TGTGCCAGCAGCTCGACCTGGGACACCCCATACAATGAGCAGTTCTTC	CASSSTWDTPYNEQFF
NA	TRBJ1-5	NA	TRBV6-1	TGTGCCAGCAATTATGGACAGAGCAATCAGCCCCAGCATTTT	CASNYGQSNQPQHF